This T cell receptor (beta chain) appears in the sequencing data of a study of blood T cell repertoires in COVID-19. Trimming cost V 2 bases and J 4 bases; bases outside gene matches: 7. CDR3 length: 17 residues. Per the germline V gene, CDR1 is SGHTA and CDR2 is FQGTGA. Libraries were prepared by immunoSEQ multiplex PCR; TCRdb keeps only in-frame clonotypes and omits some of them. This sample has under 75,000 clones, with less than 90% found just once. This clone was seen only once. Sequences were obtained from peripheral blood. This sequence originates from a man in his 60s with COVID-19, enrolled during active disease. The chain employs TRBV7-3 and TRBJ2-2; TRBD1 agrees at 10 bases. This CDR3 reads CASSLGSTGGGTGELFF. CDR3 sequence (DNA): TGTGCCAGCAGCTTAGGGTCGACAGGGGGCGGCACCGGGGAGCTGTTTTTT.